This is a list of T cell receptor beta chains from one sample in a study of blood T cell repertoires in COVID-19. Some clones are missing from TCRdb's copy, which holds only in-frame ones; the method was immunoSEQ multiplex PCR. The sample lists around 60,000 clones, 75% to 85% occurring once. The source material was peripheral blood. The receptors stem from a man aged 50-60 years with COVID-19, enrolled during active disease. CDR3s include the opening cysteine and the closing phenylalanine or tryptophan. D genes are given only for firm matches. Only part of the rows carry a size: once, few, many, or a class if the clone is expanded.

clone_size,d_call,j_call,v_call,cdr3_nt,cdr3_aa
NA,NA,TRBJ1-6,TRBV6-5,TGTGCCAGCGTCCGGGGGTCGGGGTCACCCCTCCACTTT,CASVRGSGSPLHF
NA,NA,TRBJ2-1,TRBV7-9,TGTGCCAGCAGCTTAGTTAGCAATGAGCAGTTCTTC,CASSLVSNEQFF
NA,TRBD1,TRBJ1-5,TRBV2,TGTGCCAGCAGTGAGGGGGGACAGAATCAGCCCCAGCATTTT,CASSEGGQNQPQHF
NA,TRBD2,TRBJ2-7,TRBV5-5,TGTGCCAGCAGCTTGGCCGGGCGACTAGCGGCCTACGAGCAGTACTTC,CASSLAGRLAAYEQYF
once,NA,TRBJ1-1,TRBV24-1,TGTGCCACCAGTGATCCAACAGCCTCCGGCAGAGCTTTCTTT,CATSDPTASGRAFF
many,NA,TRBJ1-6,TRBV9,TGTGCCAGCAGCGTATCCCCACAGGAGACCCTCCACTTT,CASSVSPQETLHF
NA,TRBD2,TRBJ2-1,TRBV4-2,TGTGCCAGCAGCCCGGGACTAACCTACAATGAACAGTTCTTC,CASSPGLTYNEQFF
NA,TRBD2,TRBJ2-7,TRBV6-5,TGTGCCAGCAGTTACACTAGCGGGAGCATCTACGAGCAGTACTTC,CASSYTSGSIYEQYF
NA,TRBD2,TRBJ2-1,TRBV7-3,TGTGCCAGCAGCTCCGGACTAGCGGGGAACAATGAGCAGTTCTTC,CASSSGLAGNNEQFF
NA,NA,TRBJ2-7,TRBV7-9,TGTGCCAGCAGCTTAGCGCCATCGACATCCGAGCAGTACTTC,CASSLAPSTSEQYF
NA,TRBD2,TRBJ2-7,TRBV7-8,TGTGCCAGCAGCTTAAGGCGGGAGAGTGTCGACGAGCAGTACTTC,CASSLRRESVDEQYF
NA,NA,TRBJ1-1,TRBV29-1,TGCAGCGTTGGGACAAATGAAGCTTTCTTT,CSVGTNEAFF
few,NA,TRBJ2-7,TRBV7-9,TGTGCCAGCAGCGTACTCCGGGACATGAGCTCCTACGAGCAGTACTTC,CASSVLRDMSSYEQYF